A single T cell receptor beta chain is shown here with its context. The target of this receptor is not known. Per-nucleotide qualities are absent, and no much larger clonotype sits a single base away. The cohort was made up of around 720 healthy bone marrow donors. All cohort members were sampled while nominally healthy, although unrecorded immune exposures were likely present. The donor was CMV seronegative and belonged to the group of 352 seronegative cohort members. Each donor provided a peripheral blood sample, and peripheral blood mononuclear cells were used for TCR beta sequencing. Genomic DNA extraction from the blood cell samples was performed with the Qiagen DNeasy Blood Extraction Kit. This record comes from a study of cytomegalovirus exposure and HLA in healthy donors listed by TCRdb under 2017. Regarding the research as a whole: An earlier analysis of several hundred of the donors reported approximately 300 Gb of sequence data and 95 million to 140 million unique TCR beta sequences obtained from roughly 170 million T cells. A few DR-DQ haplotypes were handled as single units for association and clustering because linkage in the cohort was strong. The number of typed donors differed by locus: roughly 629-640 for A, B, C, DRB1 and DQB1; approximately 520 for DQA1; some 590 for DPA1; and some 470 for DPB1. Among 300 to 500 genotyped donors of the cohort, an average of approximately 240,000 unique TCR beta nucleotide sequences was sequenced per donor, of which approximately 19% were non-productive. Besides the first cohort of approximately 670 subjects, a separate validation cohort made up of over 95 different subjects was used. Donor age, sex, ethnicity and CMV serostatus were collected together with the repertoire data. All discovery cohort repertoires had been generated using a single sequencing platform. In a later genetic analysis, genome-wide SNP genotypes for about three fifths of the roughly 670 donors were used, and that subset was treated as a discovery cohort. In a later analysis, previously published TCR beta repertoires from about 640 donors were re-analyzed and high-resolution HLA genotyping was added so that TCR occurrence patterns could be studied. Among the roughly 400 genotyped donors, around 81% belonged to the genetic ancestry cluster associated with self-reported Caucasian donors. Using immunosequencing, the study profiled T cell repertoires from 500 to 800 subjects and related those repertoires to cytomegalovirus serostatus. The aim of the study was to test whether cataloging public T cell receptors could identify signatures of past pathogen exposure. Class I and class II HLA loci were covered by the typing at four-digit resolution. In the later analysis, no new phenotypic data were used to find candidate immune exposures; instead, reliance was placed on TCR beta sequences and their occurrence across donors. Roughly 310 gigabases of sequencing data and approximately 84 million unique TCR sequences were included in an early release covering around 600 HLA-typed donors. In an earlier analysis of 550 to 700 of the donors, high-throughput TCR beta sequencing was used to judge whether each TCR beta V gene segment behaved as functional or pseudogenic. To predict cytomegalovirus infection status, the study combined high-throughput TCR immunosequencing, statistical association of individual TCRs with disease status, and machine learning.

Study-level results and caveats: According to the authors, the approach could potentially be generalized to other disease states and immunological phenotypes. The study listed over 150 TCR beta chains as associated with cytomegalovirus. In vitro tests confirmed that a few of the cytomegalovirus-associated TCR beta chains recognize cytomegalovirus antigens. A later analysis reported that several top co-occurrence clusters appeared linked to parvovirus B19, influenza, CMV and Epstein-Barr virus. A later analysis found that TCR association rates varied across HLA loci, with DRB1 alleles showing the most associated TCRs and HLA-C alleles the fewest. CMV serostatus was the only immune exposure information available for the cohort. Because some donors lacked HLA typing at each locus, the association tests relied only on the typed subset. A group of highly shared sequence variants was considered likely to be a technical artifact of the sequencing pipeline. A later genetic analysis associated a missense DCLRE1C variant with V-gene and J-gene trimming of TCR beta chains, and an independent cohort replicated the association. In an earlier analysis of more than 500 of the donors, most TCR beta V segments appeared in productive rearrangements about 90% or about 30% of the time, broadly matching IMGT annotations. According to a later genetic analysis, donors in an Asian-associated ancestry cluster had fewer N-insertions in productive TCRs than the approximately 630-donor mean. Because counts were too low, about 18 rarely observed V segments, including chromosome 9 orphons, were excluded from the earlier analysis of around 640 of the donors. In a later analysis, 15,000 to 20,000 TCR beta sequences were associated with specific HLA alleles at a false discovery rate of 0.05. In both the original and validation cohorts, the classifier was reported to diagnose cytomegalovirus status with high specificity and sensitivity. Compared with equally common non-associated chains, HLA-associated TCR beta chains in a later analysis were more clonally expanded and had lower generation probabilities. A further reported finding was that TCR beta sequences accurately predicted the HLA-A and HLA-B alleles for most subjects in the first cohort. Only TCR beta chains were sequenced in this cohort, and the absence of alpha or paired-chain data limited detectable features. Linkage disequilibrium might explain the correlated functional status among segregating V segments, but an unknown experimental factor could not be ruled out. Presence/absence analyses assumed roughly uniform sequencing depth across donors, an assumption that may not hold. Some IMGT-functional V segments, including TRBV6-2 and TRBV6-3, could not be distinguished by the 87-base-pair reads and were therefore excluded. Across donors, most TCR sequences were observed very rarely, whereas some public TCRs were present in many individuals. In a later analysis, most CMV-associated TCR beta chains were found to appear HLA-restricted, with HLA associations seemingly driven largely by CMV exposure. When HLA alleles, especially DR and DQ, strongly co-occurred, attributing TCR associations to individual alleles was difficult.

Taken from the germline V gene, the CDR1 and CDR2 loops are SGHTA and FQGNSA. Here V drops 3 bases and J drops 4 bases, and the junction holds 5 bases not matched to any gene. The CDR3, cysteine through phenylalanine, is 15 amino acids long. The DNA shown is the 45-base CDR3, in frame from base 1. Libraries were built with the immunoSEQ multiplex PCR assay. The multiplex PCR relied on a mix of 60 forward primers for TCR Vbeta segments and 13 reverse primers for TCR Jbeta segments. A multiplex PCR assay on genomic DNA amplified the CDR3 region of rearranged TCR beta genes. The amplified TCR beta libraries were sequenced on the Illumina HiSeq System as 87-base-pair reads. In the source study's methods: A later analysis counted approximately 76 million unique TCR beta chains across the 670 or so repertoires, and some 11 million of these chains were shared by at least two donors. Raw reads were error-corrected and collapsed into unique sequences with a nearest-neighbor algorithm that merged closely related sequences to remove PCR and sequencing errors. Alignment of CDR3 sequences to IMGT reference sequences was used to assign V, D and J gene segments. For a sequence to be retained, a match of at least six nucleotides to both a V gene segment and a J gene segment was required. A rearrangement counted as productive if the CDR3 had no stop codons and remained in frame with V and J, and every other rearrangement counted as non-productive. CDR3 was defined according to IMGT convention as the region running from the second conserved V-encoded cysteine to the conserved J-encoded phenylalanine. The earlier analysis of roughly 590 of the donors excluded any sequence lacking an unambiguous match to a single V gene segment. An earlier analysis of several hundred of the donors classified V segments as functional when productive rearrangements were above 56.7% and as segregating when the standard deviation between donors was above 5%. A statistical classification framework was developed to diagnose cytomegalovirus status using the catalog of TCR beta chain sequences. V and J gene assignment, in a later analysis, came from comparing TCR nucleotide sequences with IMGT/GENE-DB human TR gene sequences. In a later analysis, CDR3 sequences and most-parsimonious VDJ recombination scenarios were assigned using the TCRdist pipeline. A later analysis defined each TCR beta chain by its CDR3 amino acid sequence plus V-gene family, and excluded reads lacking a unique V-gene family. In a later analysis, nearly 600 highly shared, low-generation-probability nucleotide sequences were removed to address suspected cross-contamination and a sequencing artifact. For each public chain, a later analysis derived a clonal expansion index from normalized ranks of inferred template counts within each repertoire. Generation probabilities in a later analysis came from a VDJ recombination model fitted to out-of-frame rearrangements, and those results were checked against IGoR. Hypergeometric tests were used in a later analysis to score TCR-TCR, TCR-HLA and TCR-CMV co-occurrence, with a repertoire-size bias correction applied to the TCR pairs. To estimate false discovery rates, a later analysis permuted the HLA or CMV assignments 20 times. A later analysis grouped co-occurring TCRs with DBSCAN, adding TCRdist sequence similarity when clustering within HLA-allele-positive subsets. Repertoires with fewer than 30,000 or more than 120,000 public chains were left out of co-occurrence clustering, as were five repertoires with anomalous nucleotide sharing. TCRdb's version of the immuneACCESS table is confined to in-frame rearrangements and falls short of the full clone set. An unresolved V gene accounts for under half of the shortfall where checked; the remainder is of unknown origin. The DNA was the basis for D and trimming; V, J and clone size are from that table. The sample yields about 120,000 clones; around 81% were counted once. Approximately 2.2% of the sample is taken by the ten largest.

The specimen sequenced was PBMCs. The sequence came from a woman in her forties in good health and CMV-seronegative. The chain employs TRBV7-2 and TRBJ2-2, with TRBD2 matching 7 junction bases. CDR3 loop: CASSFSGPVTGELFF. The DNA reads TGTGCCAGCAGCTTTAGCGGGCCGGTCACCGGGGAGCTGTTTTTT.